One sample yielded the 23 T cell receptor beta chains listed below, sequenced in a study of Ad26.COV2.S vaccination and SARS-CoV-2 variants (dated by TCRdb to the early 2020s). The receptor library was made with the immunoSEQ multiplex PCR assay. The immuneACCESS repertoire file appears here via TCRdb, limited to in-frame rearrangements. These files lack a portion of the clones; in checked studies, under half of the deficit traces to unresolved V genes, and the cause of the others is not known. In all, the sample holds around 450,000 clones, and roughly 89% of those were seen once. The ten largest clones represent about 2.5% of the sample. In the paper's terms, the treatment or condition label means: some 20 received Ad26.COV2.S at low or high dose, single or two shots; 5 received placebo; per-sample allocation not given. For vaccine and placebo recipients, the sequenced repertoires came from samples collected on day 63 after the first injection.

This specimen consisted of peripheral blood, obtained in a trial of Ad26.COV2.S vaccine versus placebo. The receptors originated from a person aged 18 to 65 who received the Ad26.COV2.S COVID-19 vaccine or a placebo.

In the case of this clone: Different DNA sequences within this sample yield the same CDR3. CDR3 residues: CASRYTDTQYF. In DNA, the CDR3 is TGTGCCAGCAGATACACAGATACGCAGTATTTT. The V gene is TRBV2, the J gene TRBJ2-3, with D unclear. V was cut by 6 bases and J by 2 bases, with 3 bases left in between. Germline V CDR1 and CDR2: SNHLY, FYNNEI. There are 11 residues in the CDR3.

This chain links TRBV6-6 with TRBJ1-6; the D gene is possibly TRBD1 (6 bases). Germline V CDR1 and CDR2: MNHNY, SVGAGI (reference sequence). The length of the CDR3 is 16 residues. Deletions cut 6 bases from V and 0 bases from J, with 12 bases between. The CDR3 coding sequence is TGTGCCAGCAGGTCCCGGGACAACTCCTATAATTCACCCCTCCACTTT. Translated, it gives CASRSRDNSYNSPLHF.

The chain recombines TRBV2 with TRBJ2-5; 9 bases align to TRBD1. The CDR3 contains 16 residues. After removal of 1 base from V and 5 bases from J, the junction contained 8 bases not matched to a gene. From germline, CDR1 is SNHLY and CDR2 FYNNEI. CDR3 amino acids: CASSEGTGAEGETQYF. The CDR3 coding sequence is TGTGCCAGCAGTGAAGGGACAGGGGCGGAAGGTGAGACCCAGTACTTC.

The chain links TRBV27 to TRBJ2-3; D gene uncertain. CDR3 length: 13 residues. The germline V gene has CDR1 MNHEY and CDR2 SMNVEV (reference sequence). V lost 2 bases and J lost 3, with 6 bases in between. The DNA for the CDR3 is TGTGCCAGCAGTTTAAGGGCTACAGATACGCAGTATTTT. Translating it yields CASSLRATDTQYF.

V gene TRBV14 combines with J gene TRBJ1-2, with TRBD1 as a possible D gene (5 bases). V was pared by 0 bases and J by 4 bases, with 12 bases between. Germline values: CDR1 SGHDN, CDR2 FVKESK. The CDR3 loop spans 15 amino acids. The CDR3 protein is CASSQDWGSPYGYTF. CDR3 nucleotide sequence: TGTGCCAGCAGCCAAGATTGGGGGAGCCCCTATGGCTACACCTTC.

The CDR3 region is CATSGGGSEKLFF. The CDR3 region has the DNA TGTGCCACCTCAGGGGGGGGAAGTGAAAAACTGTTTTTT. The rearrangement uses TRBV6-5 and TRBJ1-4, with TRBD1 identical over 7 bases. Germline CDR1 MNHEY, CDR2 SVGAGI. Trimming at V came to 10 bases and at J to 7 bases, leaving 9 bases not matched to a gene. The CDR3 loop spans 13 amino acids.

The genes are TRBV5-1 and TRBJ1-2, with 9 bases that match TRBD1. From germline, CDR1 is SGHRS and CDR2 YFSETQ. The CDR3 is 16 amino acids. Trimming took 0 bases from V and 4 from J; bases not matched to a gene: 7. Here the CDR3 DNA reads TGCGCCAGCAGCTTGGCCCCGGACAGGGGTGGCTATGGCTACACCTTC. It codes for CASSLAPDRGGYGYTF. The variable domain in full, with the rest retrieved from reference TRBV5-1 and TRBJ1-2, is KAGVTQTPRYLIKTRGQQVTLSCSPISGHRSVSWYQQTPGQGLQFLFEYFSETQRNKGNFPGRFSGRQFSNSRSEMNVSTLELGDSALYLCASSLAPDRGGYGYTFGSGTRLTVV.

V gene TRBV2 combines with J gene TRBJ1-2; D not resolved. The CDR3 has 15 amino acids. The ends were cut back, 0 bases at V and 7 bases at J, with 15 bases in the middle. The germline V gene has CDR1 SNHLY and CDR2 FYNNEI. For the CDR3, the DNA is TGTGCCAGCAGTGAAGCGCGGAGGAAATCGGGTGGCTACACCTTC. It codes for CASSEARRKSGGYTF.

The chain employs TRBV4-3 and TRBJ1-4; 9 bases align to TRBD1. This CDR3 has 15 amino acids. The V and J ends lost 1 base and 7 bases, in that order; junction bases with no gene match: 4. Germline-derived CDR1 and CDR2 are LGHNA and YSLEER. Here the CDR3 DNA reads TGCGCCAGCAGCCAAGGGACAGGGGTGGGTGAAAAACTGTTTTTT. Amino acid sequence: CASSQGTGVGEKLFF.

This rearrangement joins TRBV18 to TRBJ1-6; D is undetermined. From germline, CDR1 is KGHSH and CDR2 LQKENI. The V end lost 3 bases, the J end lost 0 bases, and 12 bases lay between the germline ends. The CDR3 has 17 residues. DNA for the CDR3: TGTGCCAGCTCACCCTCGGCAATCAGCTCCTATAATTCACCCCTCCACTTT. Protein: CASSPSAISSYNSPLHF.

A few counts support this clone. This sequence joins TRBV30 and TRBJ1-6, with D possibly matching TRBD1 (5 bases). Germline CDR1 and CDR2: GTSNPN and SVGIG (reference sequence). Trimming pared 0 bases from V and 13 bases from J, leaving 13 bases between. This CDR3 has 13 residues. The CDR3 reads CAWSVFGEGPLHF. The CDR3 DNA is TGTGCCTGGAGTGTATTCGGGGAGGGGCCCCTCCACTTT.

V usage is TRBV6-5 and J usage is TRBJ1-6; no reliable D call. This CDR3 has 14 residues. V was trimmed by 8 bases and J by 4 bases, leaving 12 bases between them. Germline V gene lookup returns CDR1 MNHEY and CDR2 SVGAGI. This chain's CDR3 is CASRDSFYNSPLHF. The CDR3 DNA reads TGTGCCAGCCGAGACTCCTTTTATAATTCACCCCTCCACTTT.

The chain uses TRBV7-9 and TRBJ2-5, with a weak D call TRBD2 (6 bases). In germline, CDR1 is SEHNR, CDR2 FQNEAQ (reference sequence). The CDR3 extends over 17 amino acids. Trimming pared 1 base from V and 5 bases from J, leaving 20 bases between. The DNA of the CDR3 is TGTGCCAGCAGCTTAGGCCGACTAGGCGCAGGGTGGGAGACCCAGTACTTC. It translates to CASSLGRLGAGWETQYF.

The chain employs TRBV19 and TRBJ1-1; D call uncertain. Trimming shortened V by 3 bases and J by 8 bases, and 7 bases separated the two germline ends. The germline V gene has CDR1 LNHDA and CDR2 SQIVND (reference sequence). CDR3 length: 11 residues. CDR3 loop: CASSIWREAFF. CDR3 nucleotide sequence: TGTGCCAGTAGTATTTGGCGAGAAGCTTTCTTT.

CDR3 DNA: TGTGCCAGCAGCTCTATAGCGGGAGGTGAGCAGTTCTTC. It encodes CASSSIAGGEQFF. This chain connects TRBV7-3 to TRBJ2-1; 10 nucleotides line up with TRBD2. Losses at the gene ends were 4 bases for V and 9 bases for J; bases not matched to a gene: 3. Germline V lookup: CDR1 SGHTA, CDR2 FQGTGA. The CDR3 is made up of 13 amino acids.

J is TRBJ2-7 and V is TRBV5-4; D is perhaps TRBD2 (5 bases). Trimming removed 3 bases from V and 3 bases from J, with 10 bases in between. The length of the CDR3 is 13 residues. The V gene's germline CDR1 is SGHNT and CDR2 YYREEE (reference sequence). Here the CDR3 DNA reads TGTGCCAGCAGCTACGGGGAAAACTACGAGCAGTACTTC. This encodes CASSYGENYEQYF.

The chain combines TRBV5-1 with TRBJ1-2; possibly TRBD1 for D (6 bases). Germline assignment: CDR1 SGHRS and CDR2 YFSETQ. V lost 2 bases, J lost 0 bases, and 14 bases lay in between. The length of the CDR3 is 16 residues. CDR3 DNA sequence: TGCGCCAGCAGCTTATCGCGACAGGTTCCTAACTATGGCTACACCTTC. As protein: CASSLSRQVPNYGYTF. The full variable domain, its missing parts supplied by reference TRBV5-1 and TRBJ1-2, is KAGVTQTPRYLIKTRGQQVTLSCSPISGHRSVSWYQQTPGQGLQFLFEYFSETQRNKGNFPGRFSGRQFSNSRSEMNVSTLELGDSALYLCASSLSRQVPNYGYTFGSGTRLTVV.

This clone showed up just once. This rearrangement joins TRBV5-1 to TRBJ2-5; D not resolved. Germline values: CDR1 SGHRS, CDR2 YFSETQ. V was pared by 2 bases and J by 5 bases, with 7 bases between. This CDR3 comprises 12 residues. The DNA for the CDR3 is TGCGCCAGCAGCTTTAGCACGGAGACCCAGTACTTC. It encodes CASSFSTETQYF.

The V call is TRBV2, the J call TRBJ1-1; 7 bases match TRBD1. The CDR3 length is 14 residues. Per germline, CDR1 SNHLY and CDR2 FYNNEI. Trimming took 7 bases from V and 1 from J; bases not matched to a gene: 6. The CDR3 coding sequence is TGTGCCAGCACATCCGGGACAGAGAACACTGAAGCTTTCTTT. It translates to CASTSGTENTEAFF. Together with reference TRBV2 and TRBJ1-1, the CDR3 gives the full variable domain: EPEVTQTPSHQVTQMGQEVILRCVPISNHLYFYWYRQILGQKVEFLVSFYNNEISEKSEIFDDQFSVERPDGSNFTLKIRSTKLEDSAMYFCASTSGTENTEAFFGQGTRLTVV.

The chain combines TRBV7-2 with TRBJ2-5; either TRBD1 or TRBD2 may fit D (6 bases each). The CDR3 runs 15 residues. Deletions cut 6 bases from V and 5 bases from J, with 19 bases between. Germline lookup yields CDR1 SGHTA and CDR2 FQGNSA. DNA of the CDR3: TGTGCCAGCAGTCTTATCAGTGGGGGGCCGGAGACCCAGTACTTC. Its translation is CASSLISGGPETQYF.

The chain has TRBV30 and TRBJ2-1; D perhaps matches TRBD2 (6 bases). Germline lookup yields CDR1 GTSNPN and CDR2 SVGIG (reference sequence). V lost 2 bases and J 3 bases, leaving 20 bases between the germline ends. The length of the CDR3 is 17 residues. CDR3 DNA sequence: TGTGCCTGGAGTAATCGGGGTCGAAGGAGGGACTACAATGAGCAGTTCTTC. Encoded protein: CAWSNRGRRRDYNEQFF.

The chain joins TRBV6-2 or TRBV6-3 to TRBJ2-2; 11 bases are a match to TRBD1. Per the germline V gene, CDR1 is MNHEY and CDR2 is SVGEGT. This CDR3 comprises 21 residues. V trimming: 4 bases; J trimming: 0 bases; junction bases outside the gene matches: 16. The CDR3 DNA is TGTGCCAGCAGTTCCGGCGGTAGGGACAGGGGGAGACTCACGAACACCGGGGAGCTGTTTTTT. It is translated as CASSSGGRDRGRLTNTGELFF.

The rearrangement links TRBV5-1 to TRBJ1-1; D remains ambiguous. CDR3 length: 12 amino acids. The ends were cut back, 1 base at V and 7 bases at J, with 8 bases in the middle. Germline lookup yields CDR1 SGHRS and CDR2 YFSETQ. The CDR3 spells CASSLTGDEAFF. CDR3 sequence (DNA): TGCGCCAGCAGCTTGACGGGAGATGAAGCTTTCTTT. Based on the CDR3 plus reference TRBV5-1 and TRBJ1-1, the full variable domain is KAGVTQTPRYLIKTRGQQVTLSCSPISGHRSVSWYQQTPGQGLQFLFEYFSETQRNKGNFPGRFSGRQFSNSRSEMNVSTLELGDSALYLCASSLTGDEAFFGQGTRLTVV.